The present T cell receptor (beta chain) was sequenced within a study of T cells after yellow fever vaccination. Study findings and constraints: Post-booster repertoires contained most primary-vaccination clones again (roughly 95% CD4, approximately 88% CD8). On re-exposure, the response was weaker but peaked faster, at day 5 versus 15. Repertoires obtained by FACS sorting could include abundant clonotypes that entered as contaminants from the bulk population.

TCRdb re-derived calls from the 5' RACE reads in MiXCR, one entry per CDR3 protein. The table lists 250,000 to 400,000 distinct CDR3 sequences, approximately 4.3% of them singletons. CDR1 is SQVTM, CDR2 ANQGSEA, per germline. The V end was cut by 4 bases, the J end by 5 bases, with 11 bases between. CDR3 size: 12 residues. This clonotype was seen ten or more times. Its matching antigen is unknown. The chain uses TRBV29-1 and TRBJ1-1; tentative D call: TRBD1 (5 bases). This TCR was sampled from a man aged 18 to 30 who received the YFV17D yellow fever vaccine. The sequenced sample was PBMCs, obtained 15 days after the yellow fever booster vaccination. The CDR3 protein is CSVGQGDTEAFF. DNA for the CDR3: TGCAGCGTTGGTCAGGGAGATACTGAAGCTTTCTTT.